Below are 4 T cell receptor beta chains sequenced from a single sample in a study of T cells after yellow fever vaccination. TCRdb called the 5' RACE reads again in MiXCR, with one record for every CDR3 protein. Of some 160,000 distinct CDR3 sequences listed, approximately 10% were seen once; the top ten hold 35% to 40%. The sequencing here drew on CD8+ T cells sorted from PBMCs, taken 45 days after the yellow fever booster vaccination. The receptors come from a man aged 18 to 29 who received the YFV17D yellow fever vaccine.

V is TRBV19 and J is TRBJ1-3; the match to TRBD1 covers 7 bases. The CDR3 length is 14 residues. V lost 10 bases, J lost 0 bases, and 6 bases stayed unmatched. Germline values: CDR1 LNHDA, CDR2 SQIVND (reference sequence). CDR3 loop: CATVDRSSGNTIYF. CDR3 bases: TGTGCCACTGTGGACAGGTCCTCTGGAAACACCATATATTTT.

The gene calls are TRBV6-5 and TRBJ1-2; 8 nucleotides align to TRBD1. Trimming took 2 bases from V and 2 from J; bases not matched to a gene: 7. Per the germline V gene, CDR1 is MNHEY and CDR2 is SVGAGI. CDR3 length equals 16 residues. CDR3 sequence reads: CASSYGTGGANYGYTF. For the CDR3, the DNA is TGTGCCAGCAGTTACGGCACAGGGGGAGCCAACTATGGCTACACCTTC.

Here the CDR3 DNA reads TGTGCCAGCAGCCAACTTCAGGGTGGGGGGGAGCTGTTTTTT. Translation gives CASSQLQGGGELFF. The V call is TRBV4-2, the J call TRBJ2-2; maybe TRBD1 (5 bases). The CDR3 sequence is 14 residues long. Between the trimmed V and J ends, which lost 2 bases and 8 bases, there was a span of 12 bases. The germline gives CDR1 LGHNA, CDR2 YNFKEQ.

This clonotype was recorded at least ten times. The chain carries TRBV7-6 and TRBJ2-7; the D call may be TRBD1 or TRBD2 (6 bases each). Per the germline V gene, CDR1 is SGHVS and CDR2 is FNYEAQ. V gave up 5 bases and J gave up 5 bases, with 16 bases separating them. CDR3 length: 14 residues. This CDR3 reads CASSLEGGFDEQYF. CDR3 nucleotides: TGTGCCAGCAGCCTTGAGGGGGGTTTCGACGAGCAGTACTTC. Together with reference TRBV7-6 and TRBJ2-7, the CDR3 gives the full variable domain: GAGVSQSPRYKVTKRGQDVALRCDPISGHVSLYWYRQALGQGPEFLTYFNYEAQQDKSGLPNDRFSAERPEGSISTLTIQRTEQRDSAMYRCASSLEGGFDEQYFGPGTRLTVT.